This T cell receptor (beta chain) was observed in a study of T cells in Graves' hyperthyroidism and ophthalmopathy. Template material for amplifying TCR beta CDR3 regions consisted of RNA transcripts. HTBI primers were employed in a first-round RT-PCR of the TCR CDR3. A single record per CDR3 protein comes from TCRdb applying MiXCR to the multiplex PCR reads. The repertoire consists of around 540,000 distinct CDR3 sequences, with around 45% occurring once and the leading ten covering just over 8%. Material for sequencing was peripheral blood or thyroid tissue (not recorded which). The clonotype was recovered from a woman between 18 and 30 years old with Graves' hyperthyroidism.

CDR3: CASSLGSSGDSYEQYF. Here the CDR3 DNA reads TGCGCCAGCAGCTTGGGGTCTAGCGGGGATTCCTACGAGCAGTACTTC. The chain combines TRBV5-1 with TRBJ2-7; 9 bases map to TRBD2. Unmatched junction bases numbered 5, after V lost 0 bases and J lost 1 base. Germline CDR1 is SGHRS and CDR2 is YFSETQ. The length of the CDR3 is 16 residues. Full variable domain (remainder filled in from reference TRBV5-1 and TRBJ2-7): KAGVTQTPRYLIKTRGQQVTLSCSPISGHRSVSWYQQTPGQGLQFLFEYFSETQRNKGNFPGRFSGRQFSNSRSEMNVSTLELGDSALYLCASSLGSSGDSYEQYFGPGTRLTVT.